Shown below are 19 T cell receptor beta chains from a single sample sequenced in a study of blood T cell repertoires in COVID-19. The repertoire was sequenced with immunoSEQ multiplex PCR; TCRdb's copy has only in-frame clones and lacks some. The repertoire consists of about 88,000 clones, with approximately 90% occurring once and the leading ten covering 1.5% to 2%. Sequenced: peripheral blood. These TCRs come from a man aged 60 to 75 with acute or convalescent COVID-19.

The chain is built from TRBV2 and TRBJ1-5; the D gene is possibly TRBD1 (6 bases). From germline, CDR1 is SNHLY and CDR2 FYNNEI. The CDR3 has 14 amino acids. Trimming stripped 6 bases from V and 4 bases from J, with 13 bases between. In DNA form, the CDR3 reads TGTGCCAGCAGAACTGGGACACCTAATCAGCCCCAGCATTTT. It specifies CASRTGTPNQPQHF. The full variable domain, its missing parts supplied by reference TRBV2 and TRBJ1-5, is EPEVTQTPSHQVTQMGQEVILRCVPISNHLYFYWYRQILGQKVEFLVSFYNNEISEKSEIFDDQFSVERPDGSNFTLKIRSTKLEDSAMYFCASRTGTPNQPQHFGDGTRLSIL.

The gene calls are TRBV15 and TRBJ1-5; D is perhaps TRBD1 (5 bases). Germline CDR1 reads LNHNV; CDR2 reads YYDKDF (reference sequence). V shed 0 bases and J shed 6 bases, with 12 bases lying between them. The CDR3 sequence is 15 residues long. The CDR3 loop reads CATSRDRNGGQPQHF. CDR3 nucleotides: TGTGCCACCAGCAGAGACAGGAACGGGGGTCAGCCCCAGCATTTT.

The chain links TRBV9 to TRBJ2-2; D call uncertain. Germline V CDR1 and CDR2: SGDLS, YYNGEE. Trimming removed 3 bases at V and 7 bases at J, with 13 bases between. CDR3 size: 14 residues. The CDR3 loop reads CASSGSDLGGELFF. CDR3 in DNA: TGTGCCAGCAGCGGGAGTGACTTGGGCGGGGAGCTGTTTTTT.

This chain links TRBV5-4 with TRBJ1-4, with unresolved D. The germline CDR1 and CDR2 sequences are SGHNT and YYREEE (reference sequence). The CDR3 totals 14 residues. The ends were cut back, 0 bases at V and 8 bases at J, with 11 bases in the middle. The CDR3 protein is CASSLDPLEEKLFF. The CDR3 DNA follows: TGTGCCAGCAGCTTGGACCCTTTAGAGGAAAAACTGTTTTTT.

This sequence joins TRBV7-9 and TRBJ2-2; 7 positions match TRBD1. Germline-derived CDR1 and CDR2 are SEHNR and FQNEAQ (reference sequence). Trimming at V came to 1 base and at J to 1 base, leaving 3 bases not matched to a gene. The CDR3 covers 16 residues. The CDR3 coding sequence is TGTGCCAGCAGCTTAGGGGGGACAGAGAACACCGGGGAGCTGTTTTTT. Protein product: CASSLGGTENTGELFF.

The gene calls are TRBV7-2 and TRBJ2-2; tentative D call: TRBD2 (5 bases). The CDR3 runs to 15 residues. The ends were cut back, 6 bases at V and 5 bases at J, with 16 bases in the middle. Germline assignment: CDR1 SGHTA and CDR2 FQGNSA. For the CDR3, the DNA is TGTGCCAGCAGGACTAACATGGCAGTGACCGGGGAGCTGTTTTTT. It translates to CASRTNMAVTGELFF.

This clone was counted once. The CDR3 loop reads CASSDGVTGNTIYF. CDR3 DNA sequence: TGTGCCAGCAGTGACGGGGTGACTGGAAACACCATATATTTT. The chain combines TRBV2 with TRBJ1-3; no reliable D call. V was trimmed by 3 bases and J by 2 bases, leaving 8 bases between them. The germline V gene has CDR1 SNHLY and CDR2 FYNNEI. CDR3 length: 14 amino acids.

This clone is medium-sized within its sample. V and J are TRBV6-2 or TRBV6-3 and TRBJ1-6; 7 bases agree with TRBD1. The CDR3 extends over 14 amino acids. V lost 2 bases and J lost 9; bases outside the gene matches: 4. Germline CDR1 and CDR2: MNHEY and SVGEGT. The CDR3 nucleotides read TGTGCCAGCAGTTACGACAGGGAGAGTTCACCCCTCCACTTT. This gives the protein CASSYDRESSPLHF.

CDR3 coding DNA: TGTGCCAGCATCCTTAGCGGGACATGGGGTGGAGAGACCCAGTACTTC. Protein: CASILSGTWGGETQYF. This sequence joins TRBV7-2 and TRBJ2-5; 8 bases match TRBD2. Losses at the gene ends were 7 bases for V and 4 bases for J; bases not matched to a gene: 14. Germline V gene data show CDR1 as SGHTA and CDR2 as FQGNSA. This CDR3 comprises 16 residues.

The chain's CDR3 is CASSQEEAINYGYTF. The CDR3 coding sequence is TGCGCCAGCAGCCAAGAAGAGGCGATAAACTATGGCTACACCTTC. The gene calls are TRBV4-1 and TRBJ1-2, with D unclear. The germline V gene encodes CDR1 MGHRA and CDR2 YSYEKL. The CDR3 runs to 15 residues. V gave up 0 bases and J gave up 2 bases, with 10 bases separating them.

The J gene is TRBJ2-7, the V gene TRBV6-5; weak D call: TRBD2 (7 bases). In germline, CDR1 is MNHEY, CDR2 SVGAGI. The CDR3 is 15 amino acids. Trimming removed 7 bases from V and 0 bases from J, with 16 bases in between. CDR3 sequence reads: CASTQRGGGSYEQYF. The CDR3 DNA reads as TGTGCCAGCACTCAGAGGGGGGGAGGCTCCTACGAGCAGTACTTC.

The CDR3 protein is CASTKEGAADTQYF. CDR3 DNA sequence: TGTGCCAGCACCAAGGAGGGGGCCGCAGATACGCAGTATTTT. The chain has TRBV6-5 and TRBJ2-3; the D gene is possibly TRBD1 (7 bases). The germline V gene has CDR1 MNHEY and CDR2 SVGAGI. V lost 7 bases and J 4 bases, leaving 15 bases between the germline ends. The CDR3 is 14 amino acids.

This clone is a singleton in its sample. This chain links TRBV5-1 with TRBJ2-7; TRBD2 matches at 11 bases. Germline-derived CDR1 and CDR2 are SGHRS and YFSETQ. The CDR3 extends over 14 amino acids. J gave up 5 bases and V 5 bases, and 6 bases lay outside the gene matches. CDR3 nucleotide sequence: TGCGCCAGCAGGAGACTAGCGGGACAGAACGAGCAGTACTTC. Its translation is CASRRLAGQNEQYF. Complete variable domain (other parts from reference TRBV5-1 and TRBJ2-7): KAGVTQTPRYLIKTRGQQVTLSCSPISGHRSVSWYQQTPGQGLQFLFEYFSETQRNKGNFPGRFSGRQFSNSRSEMNVSTLELGDSALYLCASRRLAGQNEQYFGPGTRLTVT.

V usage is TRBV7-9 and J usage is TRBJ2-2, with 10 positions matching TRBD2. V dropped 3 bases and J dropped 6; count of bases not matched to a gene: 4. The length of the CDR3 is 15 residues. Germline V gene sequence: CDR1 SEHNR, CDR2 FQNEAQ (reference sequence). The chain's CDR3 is CASSFPLAGAGELFF. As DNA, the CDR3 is TGTGCCAGCAGCTTTCCCCTAGCGGGAGCCGGGGAGCTGTTTTTT. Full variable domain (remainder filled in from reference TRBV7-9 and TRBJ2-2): DTGVSQNPRHKITKRGQNVTFRCDPISEHNRLYWYRQTLGQGPEFLTYFQNEAQLEKSRLLSDRFSAERPKGSFSTLEIQRTEQGDSAMYLCASSFPLAGAGELFFGEGSRLTVL.

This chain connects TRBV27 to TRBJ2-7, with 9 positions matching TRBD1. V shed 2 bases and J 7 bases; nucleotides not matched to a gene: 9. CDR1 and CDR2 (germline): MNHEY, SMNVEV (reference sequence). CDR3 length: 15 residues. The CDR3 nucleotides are TGTGCCAGCAGTTTAGCGGGACAGGGTACGGGGGAGCAGTACTTC. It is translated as CASSLAGQGTGEQYF.

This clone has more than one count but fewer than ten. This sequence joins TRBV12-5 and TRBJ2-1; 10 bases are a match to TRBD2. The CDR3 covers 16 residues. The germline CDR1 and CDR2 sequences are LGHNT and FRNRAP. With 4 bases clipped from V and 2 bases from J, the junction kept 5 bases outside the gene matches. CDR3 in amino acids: CASGSSSGSTYNEQFF. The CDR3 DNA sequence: TGTGCTAGTGGTTCCTCTAGCGGGAGCACCTACAATGAGCAGTTCTTC.

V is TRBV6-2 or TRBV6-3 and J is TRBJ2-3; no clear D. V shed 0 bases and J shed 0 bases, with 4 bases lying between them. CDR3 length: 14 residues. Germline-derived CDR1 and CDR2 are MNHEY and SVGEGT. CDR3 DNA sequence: TGTGCCAGCAGTTACTCGACTAGCACAGATACGCAGTATTTT. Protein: CASSYSTSTDTQYF.

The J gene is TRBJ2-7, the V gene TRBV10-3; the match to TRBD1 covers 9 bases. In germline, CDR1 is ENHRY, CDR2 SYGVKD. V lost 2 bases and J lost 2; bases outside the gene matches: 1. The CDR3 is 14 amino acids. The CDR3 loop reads CAISEGQGTYEQYF. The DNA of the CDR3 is TGTGCCATCAGTGAGGGACAGGGGACCTACGAGCAGTACTTC.

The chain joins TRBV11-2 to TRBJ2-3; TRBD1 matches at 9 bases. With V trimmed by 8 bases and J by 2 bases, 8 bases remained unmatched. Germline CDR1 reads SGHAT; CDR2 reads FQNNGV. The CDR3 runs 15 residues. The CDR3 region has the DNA TGTGCCAGCTCACAGGGGGCATTCCCCACAGATACGCAGTATTTT. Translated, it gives CASSQGAFPTDTQYF.